This record looks at one T cell receptor beta chain sequence and its context. Its antigen remains unidentified. This sample was included in a study of shared clonotypes between healthy human individuals. Whole-study results and caveats: Exclusively blood specimens were collected; tissue repertoires likely differ.

From CD4+ cells came CD45RA+ naive and CD45RA-negative memory subsets. Clones were sequenced by immunoSEQ multiplex PCR, and TCRdb holds only the in-frame ones, with some missing. The sample records approximately 2.1 million clones, 80% to 95% being singletons. V was pared by 2 bases and J by 3 bases, with 8 bases of the junction left unmatched. The CDR3 spans 16 residues. Germline assignment: CDR1 SGHNT and CDR2 YYREEE (reference sequence). This clonotype originated in a man between 18 and 29 years old in good health. Some clones in this sample may be carry-over from other donors' samples. The chain links TRBV5-4 to TRBJ2-1; 7 bases align to TRBD2. The sequenced material came from naive CD4+ T cells from PBMCs. Specified subset: CD45RA+ positively selected. CDR3: CASSFNPAGDYNEQFF. Written as DNA, the CDR3 is TGTGCCAGCAGCTTTAATCCGGCGGGGGACTACAATGAGCAGTTCTTC.